Below are 28 T cell receptor beta chains sequenced from a single sample in a study of metastatic and nonmetastatic thyroid tumors. TCRdb reanalyzed the PCR reads via MiXCR. Found here are around 42,000 clones, about an eighth of them singletons; the top ten hold approximately 24%. No patient had received any treatment before thyroid surgery. Sequencing was done on a sample of blood. Receptors were obtained from a female donor with papillary thyroid cancer or a benign thyroid nodule (not recorded which). Some clones in this sample may be carry-over from other donors' samples.

This clone was recorded many times. The V and J genes are TRBV18 and TRBJ2-3, with TRBD2 identical over 8 bases. This CDR3 is 15 amino acids long. Germline-derived CDR1 and CDR2 are KGHSH and LQKENI. Trimming at V came to 5 bases and at J to 0 bases, leaving 4 bases not matched to a gene. CDR3 region: CASSIAGPSTDTQYF. DNA for the CDR3: TGTGCCAGCTCAATAGCGGGACCCAGCACAGATACGCAGTATTTT.

V gene TRBV4-3 combines with J gene TRBJ2-7, with D possibly TRBD1 on 6 matching bases. V lost 6 bases and J 0 bases, leaving 15 bases between the germline ends. Germline V gene data show CDR1 as LGHNA and CDR2 as YSLEER. This CDR3 spans 15 amino acids. DNA for the CDR3: TGCGCCAGCAGTCACGAATGGGACATCTCCTACGAGCAGTACTTC. It encodes CASSHEWDISYEQYF.

This clone was seen more than once but under ten times. A much more abundant neighbour one base away suggests this may be a read error. CDR3 protein: CASSPGLAGGSETEQFF. The CDR3 DNA is TGTGCCAGCAGTCCGGGACTAGCGGGAGGGTCTGAAACTGAGCAGTTCTTC. V is TRBV12-3 or TRBV12-4 and J is TRBJ2-1; 16 nucleotides line up with TRBD2. This CDR3 is built from 17 residues. The junction had 10 bases not matched to a gene; V was cut back by 5 bases and J by 9 bases.

This clone has ten or more counts. This sequence joins TRBV4-1 and TRBJ1-3; tentatively, D is TRBD1 (6 bases). Germline V gene lookup returns CDR1 MGHRA and CDR2 YSYEKL. Trimming pared 4 bases from V and 4 bases from J, leaving 14 bases between. The CDR3 has 15 amino acids. The CDR3 nucleotides read TGCGCCAGCAGCCGCTGGGGACAATTGGGAAACACCATATATTTT. Translating gives CASSRWGQLGNTIYF.

This clone was seen only a few times. This could be a read error, since a much larger clone is one nucleotide away. Other DNA sequences in the sample encode the same CDR3. The chain joins TRBV30 to TRBJ1-4; a possible D gene is TRBD1 (5 bases). V was cut by 7 bases and J by 5 bases, with 11 bases left in between. Germline CDR1 and CDR2: GTSNPN and SVGIG (reference sequence). This CDR3 contains 12 residues. The CDR3 region has the DNA TGTGCCTCGGGACGGAACAATGAAAAACTGTTTTTT. Translating gives CASGRNNEKLFF. Based on the CDR3 plus reference TRBV30 and TRBJ1-4, the full variable domain is SQTIHQWPATLVQPVGSPLSLECTVEGTSNPNLYWYRQAAGRGLQLLFYSVGIGQISSEVPQNLSASRPQDRQFILSSKKLLLSDSGFYLCASGRNNEKLFFGSGTQLSVL.

This clone showed up many times. The gene calls are TRBV3-1 and TRBJ2-1, with D perhaps assigned TRBD1 or TRBD2 (5 bases each). Germline V gene sequence: CDR1 LGHDT, CDR2 YNNKEL (reference sequence). V was shortened by 4 bases and J by 9 bases, with 10 bases between the two germline ends. This CDR3 is 12 amino acids long. In DNA, the CDR3 is TGTGCCAGCAGCCCGTGGGGGTCTGAGCAGTTCTTC. Translating it yields CASSPWGSEQFF.

Regarding this clone: A much more abundant neighbour one base away suggests this may be a read error. The rearrangement uses TRBV29-1 and TRBJ1-1; D is uncertain. Trimming took 4 bases from V and 6 from J, leaving 15 bases between them. This CDR3 is built from 13 residues. Germline assignment: CDR1 SQVTM and CDR2 ANQGSEA. This chain's CDR3 is CSVVSGYWAEAFF. The CDR3, as DNA: TGCAGCGTTGTATCCGGGTATTGGGCTGAAGCTTTCTTT.

This clone was seen many times. The V gene is TRBV9, the J gene TRBJ2-1; D is possibly TRBD2 (6 bases). CDR3 size: 13 residues. V lost 3 bases, J lost 2 bases, and 6 bases lay in between. CDR1 SGDLS and CDR2 YYNGEE come from the germline V gene. The CDR3 loop reads CASSGLAYNEQFF. CDR3 DNA sequence: TGTGCCAGCAGCGGACTAGCCTACAATGAGCAGTTCTTC.

This clone was observed at least ten times. The chain links TRBV30 to TRBJ1-2, with a possible D match to TRBD1 (6 bases). Per the germline V gene, CDR1 is GTSNPN and CDR2 is SVGIG (reference sequence). The V and J ends lost 5 bases and 2 bases respectively, with 18 bases between them. The CDR3 extends over 15 amino acids. In nucleotides, the CDR3 is TGTGCCTGGCTCGGTTCAGGGGAACTCAACTATGGCTACACCTTC. Its translation is CAWLGSGELNYGYTF.

This clone was seen at least ten times. The V call is TRBV18, the J call TRBJ1-1, with D tentatively TRBD1 (5 bases). Germline assignment: CDR1 KGHSH and CDR2 LQKENI. The CDR3 has 14 amino acids. Trimming took 0 bases from V and 5 from J, leaving 10 bases between them. The CDR3 nucleotides read TGTGCCAGCTCACCACCGTTGAGGGGTACTGAAGCTTTCTTT. Its translation is CASSPPLRGTEAFF. The variable domain in full, completed from reference TRBV18 and TRBJ1-1, reads NAGVMQNPRHLVRRRGQEARLRCSPMKGHSHVYWYRQLPEEGLKFMVYLQKENIIDESGMPKERFSAEFPKEGPSILRIQQVVRGDSAAYFCASSPPLRGTEAFFGQGTRLTVV.

The rearrangement joins TRBV12-3 or TRBV12-4 to TRBJ2-7; the D gene is possibly TRBD1 (6 bases). Between the trimmed V and J ends, which lost 6 bases and 3 bases, there was a span of 18 bases. There are 15 residues in the CDR3. CDR3 DNA: TGTGCCAGCAGCCCTACAGGGATTAGGGTCTACGAGCAGTACTTC. It yields the protein CASSPTGIRVYEQYF.

This clone came up many times. This rearrangement joins TRBV6-1 to TRBJ2-7, with 11 bases identical to TRBD1. CDR1 is MNHNS and CDR2 is SASEGT in the germline V gene. The J segment lost 6 bases and the V segment lost 5 bases, leaving 9 bases of the junction unmatched. The CDR3 consists of 15 residues. In nucleotides, the CDR3 is TGTGCCAGCAGTTTGTGGACAGGGGGCGCCTCCGAGCAGTACTTC. Its protein product is CASSLWTGGASEQYF.

This clone was detected ten times or more. The chain is built from TRBV5-4 and TRBJ1-2; D might be TRBD1 (6 bases). The CDR3 totals 15 residues. The ends were cut back, 0 bases at V and 3 bases at J, with 12 bases in the middle. Germline CDR1 reads SGHNT; CDR2 reads YYREEE (reference sequence). The DNA for the CDR3 is TGTGCCAGCAGCTTGGACGGGGGCTCGGACTATGGCTACACCTTC. Residues: CASSLDGGSDYGYTF. Based on the CDR3 plus reference TRBV5-4 and TRBJ1-2, the full variable domain is ETGVTQSPTHLIKTRGQQVTLRCSSQSGHNTVSWYQQALGQGPQFIFQYYREEENGRGNFPPRFSGLQFPNYSSELNVNALELDDSALYLCASSLDGGSDYGYTFGSGTRLTVV.

In this sample, this clone turned up many times. The chain is built from TRBV4-2 and TRBJ2-7; TRBD2 is a possible D gene (6 bases). This CDR3 spans 16 amino acids. Germline CDR1 is LGHNA and CDR2 is YNFKEQ. Trimming left V 0 bases short and J 0 bases short, with 12 bases between. The CDR3 region is CASSQDQGGISYEQYF. The CDR3 region has the DNA TGTGCCAGCAGCCAAGATCAGGGCGGGATCTCCTACGAGCAGTACTTC.

This clone appeared a few times. At one end, the junction sequence differs from germline, possibly due to a read error. This sequence joins TRBV6-1 and TRBJ1-6; 8 nucleotides match TRBD1. The CDR3 has 14 residues. CDR1 is MNHNS, CDR2 SASEGT, per germline. The chain's CDR3 is CASSLDRGNSRLNF. The DNA of the CDR3 is TGTGCCAGCAGCCTAGACAGGGGTAATTCACGCCTCAACTTT.

This clone was found many times. The rearrangement joins TRBV7-9 to TRBJ2-2, with 8 bases that match TRBD1. The CDR3 totals 16 residues. CDR1 SEHNR and CDR2 FQNEAQ come from the germline V gene (reference sequence). V lost 5 bases, J lost 6 bases, and 11 bases stayed unmatched. The CDR3 DNA sequence: TGTGCCAGCAGCCCCTCACGACAGGGGCGCGCCGGGGAGCTGTTTTTT. Translating gives CASSPSRQGRAGELFF.

This clone appeared once. The rearrangement uses TRBV20-1 and TRBJ2-7, with D perhaps being TRBD1 or TRBD2 (6 bases each). This CDR3 is 14 amino acids long. V was pared by 5 bases and J by 6 bases, with 20 bases between. Per germline, CDR1 DFQATT and CDR2 SNEGSKA (reference sequence). CDR3 loop: CSAAAGHSVCEQYF. The CDR3 DNA reads TGCAGTGCTGCTGCGGGACATTCGGTCTGCGAGCAGTACTTC.

Only a few counts were recorded for this clone. This sequence joins TRBV25-1 and TRBJ1-1; D uncertain. Trimming took 2 bases from V and 3 from J, leaving 10 bases between them. The CDR3 totals 14 residues. Germline V gene data show CDR1 as MGHDK and CDR2 as SYGVNS. CDR3 DNA sequence: TGTGCCAGCAGTGAAGACCCCGGGGACACTGAAGCTTTCTTT. Amino acids: CASSEDPGDTEAFF.

This clone has ten or more counts. This same CDR3 is encoded by further DNA sequences in the sample. The V gene is TRBV7-8, the J gene TRBJ2-2, with TRBD1 as a possible D gene (5 bases). V was clipped by 5 bases and J by 1 base, with 17 bases between them. Germline V gene data show CDR1 as SGHVS and CDR2 as FQNEAQ. This CDR3 is built from 17 residues. The CDR3 spells CASSLTGLALNTGELFF. The CDR3 DNA reads as TGTGCCAGCAGCCTAACAGGTCTTGCTTTGAACACCGGGGAGCTGTTTTTT. Complete variable domain (other parts from reference TRBV7-8 and TRBJ2-2): GAGVSQSPRYKVAKRGQDVALRCDPISGHVSLFWYQQALGQGPEFLTYFQNEAQLDKSGLPSDRFFAERPEGSVSTLKIQRTQQEDSAVYLCASSLTGLALNTGELFFGEGSRLTVL.

There are many counts of this clone. The chain joins TRBV6-1 to TRBJ2-7, with D tentatively TRBD1 or TRBD2 (5 bases each). Trimming removed 5 bases from V and 3 bases from J, with 20 bases in between. The CDR3 is made up of 16 amino acids. Germline loops: CDR1 MNHNS, CDR2 SASEGT. As DNA, the CDR3 is TGTGCCAGCAGTTCCCCCCACCCCGGGACGGACTACGAGCAGTACTTC. Its translation is CASSSPHPGTDYEQYF.

For this clone: The junction and the germline gene differ at one end; a read error may be behind it. This chain connects TRBV7-9 to TRBJ2-7, with D unclear. CDR1 and CDR2 from the germline V gene are SEHNR and FQNEAQ (reference sequence). The CDR3 totals 13 residues. As DNA, the CDR3 is TGTGTCAGCAGCCCATACAGACCCTACGAGCAGTACTTC. Protein: CVSSPYRPYEQYF.

This clone has a count of ten or more. Other DNA sequences from this sample encode an identical CDR3 as well. The chain is built from TRBV6-1 and TRBJ2-3; TRBD1 matches at 7 bases. Germline values: CDR1 MNHNS, CDR2 SASEGT. V was clipped by 5 bases and J by 0 bases; unmatched bases: 2. CDR3 length: 14 residues. This CDR3 is CASSWDSSTDTQYF. CDR3 sequence (DNA): TGTGCCAGCAGTTGGGACAGCAGCACAGATACGCAGTATTTT.

The V and J genes are TRBV7-2 and TRBJ2-1, with D perhaps matching TRBD2 (5 bases). This CDR3 comprises 16 residues. The V gene's germline CDR1 is SGHTA and CDR2 FQGNSA. The germline V and J ends were trimmed by 0 bases and 3 bases, with 12 bases remaining between them. For the CDR3, the DNA is TGTGCCAGCAGCTTAGCGCTGAGGGCAGACTACAATGAGCAGTTCTTC. Residues: CASSLALRADYNEQFF. The variable domain in full, completed from reference TRBV7-2 and TRBJ2-1, reads GAGVSQSPSNKVTEKGKDVELRCDPISGHTALYWYRQSLGQGLEFLIYFQGNSAPDKSGLPSDRFSAERTGGSVSTLTIQRTQQEDSAVYLCASSLALRADYNEQFFGPGTRLTVL.

The chain couples TRBV15 to TRBJ2-1, with 10 bases identical to TRBD2. With 4 bases clipped from V and 2 bases from J, the junction kept 5 bases outside the gene matches. CDR3 length: 16 residues. Germline V gene lookup returns CDR1 LNHNV and CDR2 YYDKDF (reference sequence). Here the CDR3 reads CATSTSSGRAYNEQFF. The CDR3 coding sequence is TGTGCCACCAGCACCTCGAGCGGGAGGGCCTACAATGAGCAGTTCTTC.

Comment on this clone: This sample also contains other DNA sequences that code for the same CDR3. V is TRBV11-1 and J is TRBJ2-1; perhaps TRBD2 as D (5 bases). The germline V and J ends were trimmed by 1 base and 7 bases, with 17 bases remaining between them. The germline gives CDR1 SGHAT, CDR2 FQDESV (reference sequence). The CDR3 extends over 16 amino acids. The chain's CDR3 is CASSLGLSGLTNEQFF. In nucleotides, the CDR3 is TGTGCCAGCAGCTTAGGGTTGAGCGGCCTGACTAATGAGCAGTTCTTC.

This clone was recorded at least ten times. The rearrangement links TRBV24-1 to TRBJ2-1, with a possible D match to TRBD2 (5 bases). The CDR3 totals 15 residues. Germline lookup yields CDR1 KGHDR and CDR2 SFDVKD. V shed 5 bases and J shed 2 bases, with 12 bases lying between them. The CDR3 here is CATSGGGGAYNEQFF. DNA for the CDR3: TGTGCCACCAGTGGTGGCGGAGGCGCCTACAATGAGCAGTTCTTC.

Ten or more counts support this clone. This sample includes further DNA sequences coding for the same CDR3. The chain links TRBV5-1 to TRBJ2-3, with TRBD2 matching 9 bases. CDR3 length equals 17 residues. With 0 bases clipped from V and 0 bases from J, the junction kept 5 bases outside the gene matches. Germline V CDR1 and CDR2: SGHRS, YFSETQ. CDR3 coding DNA: TGCGCCAGCAGCTTGGGGCCTAGCGGGACTAGCACAGATACGCAGTATTTT. Translated: CASSLGPSGTSTDTQYF.

The chain is built from TRBV28 and TRBJ1-2; unclear D gene. This CDR3 has 14 residues. The ends were cut back, 4 bases at V and 4 bases at J, with 13 bases in the middle. Germline lookup yields CDR1 MDHEN and CDR2 SYDVKM. The DNA for the CDR3 is TGTGCCAGCAGTTCCCGGTCCCCTCCCTATGGCTACACCTTC. Protein product: CASSSRSPPYGYTF.